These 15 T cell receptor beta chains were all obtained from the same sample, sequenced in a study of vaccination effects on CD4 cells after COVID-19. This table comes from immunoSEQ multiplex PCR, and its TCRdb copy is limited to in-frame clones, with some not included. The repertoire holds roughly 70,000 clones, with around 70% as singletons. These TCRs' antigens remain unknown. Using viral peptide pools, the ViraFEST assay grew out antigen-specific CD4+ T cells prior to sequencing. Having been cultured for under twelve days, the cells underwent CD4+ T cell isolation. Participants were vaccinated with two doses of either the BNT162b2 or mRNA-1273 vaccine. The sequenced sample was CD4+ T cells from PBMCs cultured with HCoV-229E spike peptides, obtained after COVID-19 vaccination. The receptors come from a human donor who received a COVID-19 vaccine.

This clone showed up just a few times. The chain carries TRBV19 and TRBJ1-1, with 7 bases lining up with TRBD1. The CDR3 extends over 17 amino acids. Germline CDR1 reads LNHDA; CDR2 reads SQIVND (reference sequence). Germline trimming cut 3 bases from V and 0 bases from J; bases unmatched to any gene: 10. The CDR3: CASSIFAGQAVNTEAFF. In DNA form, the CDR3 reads TGTGCCAGTAGTATCTTTGCAGGACAGGCCGTGAACACTGAAGCTTTCTTT.

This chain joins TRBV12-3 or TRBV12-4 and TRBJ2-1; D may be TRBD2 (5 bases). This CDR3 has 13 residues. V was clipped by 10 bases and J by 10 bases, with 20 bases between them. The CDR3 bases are TGTGCCATCACCCGGGCCTCAAGGGAGGAGCAGTTCTTC. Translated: CAITRASREEQFF.

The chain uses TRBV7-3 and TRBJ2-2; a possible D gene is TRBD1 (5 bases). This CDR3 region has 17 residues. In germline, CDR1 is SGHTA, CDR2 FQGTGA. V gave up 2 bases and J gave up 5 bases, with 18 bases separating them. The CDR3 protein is CASSLFGGAGRTGELFF. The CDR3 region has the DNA TGTGCCAGCAGCTTATTCGGTGGGGCAGGGCGTACCGGGGAGCTGTTTTTT.

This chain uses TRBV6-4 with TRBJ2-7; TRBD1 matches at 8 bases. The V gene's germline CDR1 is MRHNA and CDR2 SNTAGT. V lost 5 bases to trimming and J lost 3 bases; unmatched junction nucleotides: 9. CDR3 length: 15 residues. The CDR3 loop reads CASSSDRGISYEQYV. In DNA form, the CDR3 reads TGTGCCAGCAGTTCTGACAGGGGAATCAGCTACGAGCAGTACGTC.

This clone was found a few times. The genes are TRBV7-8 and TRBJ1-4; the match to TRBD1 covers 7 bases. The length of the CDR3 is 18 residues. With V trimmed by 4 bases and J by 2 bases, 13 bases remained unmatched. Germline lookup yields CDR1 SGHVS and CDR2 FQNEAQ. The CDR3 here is CASSYSGRGRMTNEKLFF. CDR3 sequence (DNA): TGTGCCAGCAGCTACTCGGGTAGGGGGCGGATGACTAATGAAAAACTGTTTTTT. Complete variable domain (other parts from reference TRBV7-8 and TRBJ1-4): GAGVSQSPRYKVAKRGQDVALRCDPISGHVSLFWYQQALGQGPEFLTYFQNEAQLDKSGLPSDRFFAERPEGSVSTLKIQRTQQEDSAVYLCASSYSGRGRMTNEKLFFGSGTQLSVL.

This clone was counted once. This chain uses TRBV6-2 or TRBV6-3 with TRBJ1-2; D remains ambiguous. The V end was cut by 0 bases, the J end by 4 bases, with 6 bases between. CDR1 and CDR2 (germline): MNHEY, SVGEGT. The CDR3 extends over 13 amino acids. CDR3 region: CASSYSGIYGYTF. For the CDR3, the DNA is TGTGCCAGCAGTTACTCCGGGATCTATGGCTACACCTTC.

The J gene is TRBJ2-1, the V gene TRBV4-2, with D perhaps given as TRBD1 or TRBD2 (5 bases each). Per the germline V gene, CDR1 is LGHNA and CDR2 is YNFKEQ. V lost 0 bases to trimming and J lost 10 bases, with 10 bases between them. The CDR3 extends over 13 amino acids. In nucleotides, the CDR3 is TGTGCCAGCAGCCAAGACGAGGGACGAGAGCAGTTCTTC. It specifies CASSQDEGREQFF.

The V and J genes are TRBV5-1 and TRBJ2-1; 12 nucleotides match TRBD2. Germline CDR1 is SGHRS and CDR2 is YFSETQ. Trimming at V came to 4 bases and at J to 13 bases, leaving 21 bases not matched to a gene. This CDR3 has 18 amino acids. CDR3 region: CASSLPPGLAGGPSGQFF. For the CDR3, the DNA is TGCGCCAGCAGCCTCCCCCCCGGGCTAGCGGGGGGGCCAAGTGGTCAGTTCTTC.

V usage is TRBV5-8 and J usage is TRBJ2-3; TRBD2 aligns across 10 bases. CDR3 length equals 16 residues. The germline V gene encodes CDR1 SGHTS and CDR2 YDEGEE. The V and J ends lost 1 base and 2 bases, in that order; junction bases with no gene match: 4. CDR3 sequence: CASSLITSGNTDTQYF. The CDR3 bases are TGTGCCAGCAGCTTGATAACTAGCGGGAACACAGATACGCAGTATTTT.

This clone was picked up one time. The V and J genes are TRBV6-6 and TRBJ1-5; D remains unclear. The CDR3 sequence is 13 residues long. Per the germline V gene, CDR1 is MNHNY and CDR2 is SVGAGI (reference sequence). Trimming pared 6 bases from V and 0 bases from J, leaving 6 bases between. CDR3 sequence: CASRKDSNQPQHF. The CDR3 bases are TGTGCCAGCAGGAAGGATAGCAATCAGCCCCAGCATTTT.

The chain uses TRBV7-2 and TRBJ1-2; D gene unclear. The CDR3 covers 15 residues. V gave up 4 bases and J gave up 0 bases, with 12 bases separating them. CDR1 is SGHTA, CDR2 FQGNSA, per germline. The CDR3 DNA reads TGTGCCAGCAGCTCCATAGAGACGGCTAACTATGGCTACACCTTC. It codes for CASSSIETANYGYTF.

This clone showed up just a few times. The CDR3 sequence: CASERGGLTQPQHF. DNA for the CDR3: TGTGCCAGTGAGCGAGGGGGGCTTACCCAGCCCCAGCATTTT. The chain uses TRBV19 and TRBJ1-5; D is perhaps TRBD1 (6 bases). CDR1 and CDR2 (germline): LNHDA, SQIVND (reference sequence). The V end lost 8 bases, the J end lost 7 bases, and 18 bases lay between the germline ends. CDR3 size: 14 residues.

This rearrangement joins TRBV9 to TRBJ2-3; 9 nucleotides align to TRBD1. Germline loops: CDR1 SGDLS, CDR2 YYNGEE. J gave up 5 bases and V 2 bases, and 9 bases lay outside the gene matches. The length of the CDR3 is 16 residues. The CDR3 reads CASSVRPGQGIDTQYF. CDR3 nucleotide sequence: TGTGCCAGCAGCGTGAGACCGGGACAGGGAATAGATACGCAGTATTTT.

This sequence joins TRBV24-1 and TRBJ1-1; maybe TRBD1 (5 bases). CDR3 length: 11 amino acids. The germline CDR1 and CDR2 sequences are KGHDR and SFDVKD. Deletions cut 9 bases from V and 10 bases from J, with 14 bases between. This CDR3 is CATFPGVRAFF. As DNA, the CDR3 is TGTGCCACCTTCCCGGGGGTTCGAGCTTTCTTT.

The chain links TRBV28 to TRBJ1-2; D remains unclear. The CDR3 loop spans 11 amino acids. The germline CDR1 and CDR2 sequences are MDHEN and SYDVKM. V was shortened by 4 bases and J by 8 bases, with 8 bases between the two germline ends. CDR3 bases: TGTGCCAGCAGTTCGGGGAGCGGCTACACCTTC. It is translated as CASSSGSGYTF.